This T cell receptor (beta chain) was sequenced for a study of cytomegalovirus exposure and HLA in healthy donors. Regarding the study as a whole: In vitro experiments confirmed that three CMV-associated chains were specific for CMV antigens. The authors later linked a missense DCLRE1C variant to TCR beta V- and J-gene trimming. The productive fraction for most TCR beta V segments was about 90% or about 30% in an earlier analysis.

With respect to this clone: Its antigen is still unknown.

The PCR contained 60 Vbeta and 13 Jbeta primers. Assay used: immunoSEQ multiplex PCR; TCRdb lists only in-frame clones, some missing. Counted here are roughly 200,000 clones, 79% occurring once; the ten biggest clones make up under 4.5%. This CDR3 spans 13 amino acids. CDR1 is MNHNS and CDR2 is SASEGT in the germline V gene. V was pared by 3 bases and J by 5 bases, with 1 base of the junction left unmatched. Despite likely unrecorded immune exposures, the donors were nominally healthy at the time of sampling. This receptor was identified in a young woman in good health and CMV-seropositive. The V and J genes are TRBV6-1 and TRBJ1-2, with 9 nucleotides matching TRBD1. Sequencing used PBMCs. DNA of the CDR3: TGTGCCAGCAGTGAGACAGGGGGATATGGCTACACCTTC. This codes for CASSETGGYGYTF.